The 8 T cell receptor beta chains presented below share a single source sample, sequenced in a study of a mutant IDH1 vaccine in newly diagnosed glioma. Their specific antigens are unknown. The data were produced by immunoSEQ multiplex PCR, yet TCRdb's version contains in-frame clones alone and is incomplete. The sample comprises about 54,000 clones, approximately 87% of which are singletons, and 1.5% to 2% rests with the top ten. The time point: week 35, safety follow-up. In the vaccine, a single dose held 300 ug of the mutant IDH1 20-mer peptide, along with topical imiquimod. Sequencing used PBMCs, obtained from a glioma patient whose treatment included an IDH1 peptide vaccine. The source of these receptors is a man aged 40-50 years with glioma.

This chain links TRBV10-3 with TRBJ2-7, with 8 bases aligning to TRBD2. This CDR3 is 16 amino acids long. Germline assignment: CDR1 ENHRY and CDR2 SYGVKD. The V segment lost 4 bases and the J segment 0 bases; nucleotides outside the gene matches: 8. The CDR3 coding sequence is TGTGCCATCAGTGTAAGCTCGGGAGGGAGCTCCTACGAGCAGTACTTC. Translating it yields CAISVSSGGSSYEQYF.

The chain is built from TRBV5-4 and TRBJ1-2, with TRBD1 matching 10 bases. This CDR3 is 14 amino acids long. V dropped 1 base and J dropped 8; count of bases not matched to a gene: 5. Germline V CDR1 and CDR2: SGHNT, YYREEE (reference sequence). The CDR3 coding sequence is TGTGCCAGCAGCTTGTTGACAGGGGGCGAAGGCTACACCTTC. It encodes CASSLLTGGEGYTF.

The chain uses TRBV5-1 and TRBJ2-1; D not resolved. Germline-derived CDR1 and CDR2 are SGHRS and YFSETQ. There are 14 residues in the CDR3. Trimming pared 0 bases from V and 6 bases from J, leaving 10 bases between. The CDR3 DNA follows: TGCGCCAGCAGCTTGGCCGTAGGTAGCAATGAGCAGTTCTTC. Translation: CASSLAVGSNEQFF. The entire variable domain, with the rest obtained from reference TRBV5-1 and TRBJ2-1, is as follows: KAGVTQTPRYLIKTRGQQVTLSCSPISGHRSVSWYQQTPGQGLQFLFEYFSETQRNKGNFPGRFSGRQFSNSRSEMNVSTLELGDSALYLCASSLAVGSNEQFFGPGTRLTVL.

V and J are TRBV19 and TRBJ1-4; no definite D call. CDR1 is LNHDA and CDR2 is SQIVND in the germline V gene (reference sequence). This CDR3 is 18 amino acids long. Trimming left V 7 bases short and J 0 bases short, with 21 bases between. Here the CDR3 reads CASKEGWVTDATNEKLFF. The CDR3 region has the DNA TGTGCCAGTAAGGAAGGTTGGGTCACAGATGCAACTAATGAAAAACTGTTTTTT.

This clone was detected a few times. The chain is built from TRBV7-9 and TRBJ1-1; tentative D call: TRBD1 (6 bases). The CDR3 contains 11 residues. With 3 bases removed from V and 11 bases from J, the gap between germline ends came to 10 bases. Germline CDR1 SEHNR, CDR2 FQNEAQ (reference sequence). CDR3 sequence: CASSLGARAFF. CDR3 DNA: TGTGCCAGCAGCTTGGGGGCGCGGGCTTTCTTT.

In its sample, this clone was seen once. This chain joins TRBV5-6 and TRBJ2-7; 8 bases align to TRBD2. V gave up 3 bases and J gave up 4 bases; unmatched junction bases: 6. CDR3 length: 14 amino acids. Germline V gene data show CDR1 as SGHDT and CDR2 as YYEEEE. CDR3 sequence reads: CASSSAGGPYEQYF. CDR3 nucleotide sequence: TGTGCCAGCAGCTCCGCGGGAGGACCTTACGAGCAGTACTTC.

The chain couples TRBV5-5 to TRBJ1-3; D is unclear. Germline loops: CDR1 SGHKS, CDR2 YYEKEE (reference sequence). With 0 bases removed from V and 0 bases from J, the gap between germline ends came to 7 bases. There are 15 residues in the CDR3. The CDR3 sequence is CASSLVSPSGNTIYF. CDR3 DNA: TGTGCCAGCAGCTTGGTGAGTCCCTCTGGAAACACCATATATTTT. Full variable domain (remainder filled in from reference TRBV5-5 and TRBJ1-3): DAGVTQSPTHLIKTRGQQVTLRCSPISGHKSVSWYQQVLGQGPQFIFQYYEKEERGRGNFPDRFSARQFPNYSSELNVNALLLGDSALYLCASSLVSPSGNTIYFGEGSWLTVV.

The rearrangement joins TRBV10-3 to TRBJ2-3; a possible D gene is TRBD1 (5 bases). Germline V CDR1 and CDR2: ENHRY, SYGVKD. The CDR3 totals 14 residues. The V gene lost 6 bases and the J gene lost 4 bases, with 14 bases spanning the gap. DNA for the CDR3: TGTGCCATCAGCCTGTTTGAAGGGGCAGATACGCAGTATTTT. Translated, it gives CAISLFEGADTQYF.